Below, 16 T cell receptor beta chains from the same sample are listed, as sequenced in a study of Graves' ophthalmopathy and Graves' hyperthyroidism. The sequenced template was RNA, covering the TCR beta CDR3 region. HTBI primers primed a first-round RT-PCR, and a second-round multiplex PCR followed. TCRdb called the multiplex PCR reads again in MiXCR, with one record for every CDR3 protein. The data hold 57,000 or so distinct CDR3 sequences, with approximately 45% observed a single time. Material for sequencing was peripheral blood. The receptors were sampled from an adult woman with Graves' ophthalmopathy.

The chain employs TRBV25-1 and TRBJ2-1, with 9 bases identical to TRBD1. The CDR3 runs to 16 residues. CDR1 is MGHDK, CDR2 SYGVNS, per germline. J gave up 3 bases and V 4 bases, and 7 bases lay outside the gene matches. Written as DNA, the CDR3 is TGTGCCAGCAGTGCCGAGACAGGGGGAAACTACAATGAGCAGTTCTTC. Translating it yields CASSAETGGNYNEQFF.

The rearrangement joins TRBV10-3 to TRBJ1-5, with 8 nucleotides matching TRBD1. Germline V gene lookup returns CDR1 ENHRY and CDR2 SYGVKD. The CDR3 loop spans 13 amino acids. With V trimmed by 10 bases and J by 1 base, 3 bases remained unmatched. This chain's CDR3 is CANRDRSNQPQHF. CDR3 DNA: TGTGCCAACCGGGACAGGAGCAATCAGCCCCAGCATTTT.

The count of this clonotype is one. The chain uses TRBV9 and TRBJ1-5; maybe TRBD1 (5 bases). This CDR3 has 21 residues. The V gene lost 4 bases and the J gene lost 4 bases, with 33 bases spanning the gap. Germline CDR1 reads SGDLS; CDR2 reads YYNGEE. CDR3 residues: CASSPWTSGSYGQGANQPQHF. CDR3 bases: TGTGCCAGCAGCCCTTGGACTAGCGGCTCCTACGGGCAGGGTGCAAATCAGCCCCAGCATTTT.

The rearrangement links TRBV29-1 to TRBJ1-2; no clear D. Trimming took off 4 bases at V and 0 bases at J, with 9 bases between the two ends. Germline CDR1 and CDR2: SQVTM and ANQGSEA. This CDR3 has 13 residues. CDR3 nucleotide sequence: TGCAGCGTTGGGGGTACCGCTAACTATGGCTACACCTTC. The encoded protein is CSVGGTANYGYTF.

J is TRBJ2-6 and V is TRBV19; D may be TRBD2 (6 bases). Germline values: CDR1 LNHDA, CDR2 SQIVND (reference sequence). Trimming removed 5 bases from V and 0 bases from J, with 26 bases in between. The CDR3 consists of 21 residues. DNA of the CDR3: TGTGCCAGTAGTGCCGAGGAGGGAGTCCCCGGGCTGTGCTCTGGGGCCAACGTCCTGACTTTC. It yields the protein CASSAEEGVPGLCSGANVLTF.

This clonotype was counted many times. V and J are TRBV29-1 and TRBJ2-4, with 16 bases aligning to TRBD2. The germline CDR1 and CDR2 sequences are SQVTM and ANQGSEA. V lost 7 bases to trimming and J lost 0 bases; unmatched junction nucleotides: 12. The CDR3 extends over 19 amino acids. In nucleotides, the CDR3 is TGCAGCGCTGTCCAACCGGGACTAGCGGGAGGGCTAGCCAAAAACATTCAGTACTTC. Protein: CSAVQPGLAGGLAKNIQYF.

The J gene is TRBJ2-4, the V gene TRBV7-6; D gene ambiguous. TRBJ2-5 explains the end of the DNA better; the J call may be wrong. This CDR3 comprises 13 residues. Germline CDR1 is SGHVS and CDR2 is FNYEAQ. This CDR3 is CASSRTPQETQYF. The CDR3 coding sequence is TGTGCCAGCAGCCGCACCCCCCAAGAGACCCAGTACTTC.

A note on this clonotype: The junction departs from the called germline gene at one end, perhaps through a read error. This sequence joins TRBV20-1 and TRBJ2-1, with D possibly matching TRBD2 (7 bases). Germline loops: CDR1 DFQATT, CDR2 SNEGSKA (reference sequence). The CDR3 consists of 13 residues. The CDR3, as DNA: TGCAGTGCCAGAAGGGGGGGCACAGATACGCAGTCCTTC. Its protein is CSARRGGTDTQSF.

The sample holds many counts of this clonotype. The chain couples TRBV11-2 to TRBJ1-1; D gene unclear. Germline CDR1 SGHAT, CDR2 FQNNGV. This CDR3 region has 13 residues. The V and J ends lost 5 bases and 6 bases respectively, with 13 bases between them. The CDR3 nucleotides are TGTGCCAGCAGCCAAGGATTAGGCGCTGAAGCTTTCTTT. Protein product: CASSQGLGAEAFF.

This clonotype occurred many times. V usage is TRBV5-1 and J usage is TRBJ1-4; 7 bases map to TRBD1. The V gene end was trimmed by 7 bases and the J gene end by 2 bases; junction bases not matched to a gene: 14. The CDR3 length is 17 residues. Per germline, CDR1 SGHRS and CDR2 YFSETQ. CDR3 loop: CASRSSGTAYTNEKLFF. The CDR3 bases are TGCGCCAGCCGATCTTCCGGGACAGCTTATACTAATGAAAAACTGTTTTTT. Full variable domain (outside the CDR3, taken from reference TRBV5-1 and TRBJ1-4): KAGVTQTPRYLIKTRGQQVTLSCSPISGHRSVSWYQQTPGQGLQFLFEYFSETQRNKGNFPGRFSGRQFSNSRSEMNVSTLELGDSALYLCASRSSGTAYTNEKLFFGSGTQLSVL.

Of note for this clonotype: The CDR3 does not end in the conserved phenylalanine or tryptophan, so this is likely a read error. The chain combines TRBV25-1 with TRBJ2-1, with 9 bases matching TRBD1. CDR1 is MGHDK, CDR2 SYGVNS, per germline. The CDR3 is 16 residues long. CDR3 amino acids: CARSQPRDRDPNEQFL. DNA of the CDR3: TGTGCCCGCAGTCAGCCCCGGGACAGGGATCCCAATGAGCAGTTCCTC.

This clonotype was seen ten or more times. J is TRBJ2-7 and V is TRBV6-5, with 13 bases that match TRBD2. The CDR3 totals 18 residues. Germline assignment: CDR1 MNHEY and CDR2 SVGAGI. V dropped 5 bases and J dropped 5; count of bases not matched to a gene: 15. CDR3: CASSPGQKTSGRSDEQYF. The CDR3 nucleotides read TGTGCCAGCAGTCCGGGACAGAAGACTAGCGGGAGGTCGGACGAGCAGTACTTC.

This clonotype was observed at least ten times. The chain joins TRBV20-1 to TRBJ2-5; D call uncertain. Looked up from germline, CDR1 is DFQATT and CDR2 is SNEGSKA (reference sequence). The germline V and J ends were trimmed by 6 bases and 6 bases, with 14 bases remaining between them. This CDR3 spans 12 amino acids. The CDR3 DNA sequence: TGCAGTGCGTCGCTAGACCCCAAGACCCAGTACTTC. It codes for CSASLDPKTQYF.

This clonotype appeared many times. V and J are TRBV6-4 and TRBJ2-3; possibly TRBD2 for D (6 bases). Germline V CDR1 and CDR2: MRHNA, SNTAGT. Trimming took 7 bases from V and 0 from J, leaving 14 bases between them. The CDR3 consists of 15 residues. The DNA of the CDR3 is TGTGCCAGCACCACGGGAGTATGTAGCACAGATACGCAGTATTTT. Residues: CASTTGVCSTDTQYF.

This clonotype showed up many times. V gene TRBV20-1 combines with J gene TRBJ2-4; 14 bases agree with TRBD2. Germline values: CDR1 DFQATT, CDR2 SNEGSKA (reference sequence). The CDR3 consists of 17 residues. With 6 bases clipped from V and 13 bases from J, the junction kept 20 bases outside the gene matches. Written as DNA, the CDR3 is TGCAGTGCCCGGGGGACTAGCGGGAGTGTAGTGGGCACCCAGCAGTACTTC. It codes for CSARGTSGSVVGTQQYF.

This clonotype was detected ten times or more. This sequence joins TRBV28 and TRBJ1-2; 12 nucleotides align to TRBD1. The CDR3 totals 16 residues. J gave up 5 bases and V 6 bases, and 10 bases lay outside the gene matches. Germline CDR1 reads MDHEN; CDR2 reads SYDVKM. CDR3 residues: CASRIAGTGGAYGYTF. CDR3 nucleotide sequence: TGTGCCAGCAGAATCGCCGGGACAGGGGGCGCGTATGGCTACACCTTC.